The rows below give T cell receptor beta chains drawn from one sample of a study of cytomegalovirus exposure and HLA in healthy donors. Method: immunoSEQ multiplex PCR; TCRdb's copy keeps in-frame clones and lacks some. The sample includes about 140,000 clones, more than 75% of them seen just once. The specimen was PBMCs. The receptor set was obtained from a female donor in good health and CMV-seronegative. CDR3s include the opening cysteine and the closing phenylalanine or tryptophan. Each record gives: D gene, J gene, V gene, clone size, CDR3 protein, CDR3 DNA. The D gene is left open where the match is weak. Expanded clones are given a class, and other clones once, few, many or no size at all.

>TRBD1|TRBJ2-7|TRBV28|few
CASTTTGTGVPGEQYF
TGTGCCAGCACCACAACCGGGACAGGGGTACCGGGCGAGCAGTACTTC
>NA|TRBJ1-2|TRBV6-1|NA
CASTVRRTVGYTF
TGTGCCAGCACCGTAAGAAGGACAGTCGGCTACACCTTC
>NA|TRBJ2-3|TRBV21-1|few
CASSGLAGHTDTQYF
TGTGCCAGCAGCGGTCTAGCGGGGCACACAGATACGCAGTATTTT
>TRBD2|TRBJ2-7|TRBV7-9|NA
CASSDPSGRGYEQYF
TGTGCCAGCAGCGACCCTAGCGGGAGGGGTTACGAGCAGTACTTC
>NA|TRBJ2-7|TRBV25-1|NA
CASKGGCEQYF
TGTGCCAGCAAAGGGGGTTGCGAGCAGTACTTC
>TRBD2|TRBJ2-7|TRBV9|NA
CASSVTTGGGEQYF
TGTGCCAGCAGCGTAACGACGGGCGGGGGCGAGCAGTACTTC
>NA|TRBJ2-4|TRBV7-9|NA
CASSLVSQGLAKNIQYF
TGTGCCAGCAGCTTAGTGTCTCAGGGGCTAGCCAAAAACATTCAGTACTTC
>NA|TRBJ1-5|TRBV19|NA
CASSIGTVSNQPQHF
TGTGCCAGTAGTATAGGGACAGTTAGCAATCAGCCCCAGCATTTT
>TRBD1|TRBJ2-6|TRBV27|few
CASTRNRGTTSGANVLTF
TGTGCCAGCACCAGAAACAGGGGAACTACCTCTGGGGCCAACGTCCTGACTTTC
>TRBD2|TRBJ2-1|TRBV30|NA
CAWDVGLAGHNEQFF
TGTGCCTGGGATGTGGGACTAGCGGGGCACAATGAGCAGTTCTTC
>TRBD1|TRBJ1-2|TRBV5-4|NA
CASSSPRDRAGYTF
TGTGCCAGCAGCTCACCCCGAGACAGGGCTGGCTACACCTTC
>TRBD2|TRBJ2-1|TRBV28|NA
CASSWWEGRSGQFF
TGTGCCAGCAGTTGGTGGGAGGGCCGGTCCGGGCAGTTCTTC
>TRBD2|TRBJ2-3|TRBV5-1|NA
CASSPGLAGETADTQYF
TGCGCCAGCAGCCCGGGACTAGCGGGAGAGACCGCAGATACGCAGTATTTT
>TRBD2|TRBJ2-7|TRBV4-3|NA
CASSQEGGGGGLEQYF
TGCGCCAGCAGCCAAGAGGGAGGCGGGGGGGGCCTGGAGCAGTACTTC
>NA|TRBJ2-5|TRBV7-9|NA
CSSRVGRETQYF
TGTTCCAGCAGAGTAGGCAGGGAGACCCAGTACTTC
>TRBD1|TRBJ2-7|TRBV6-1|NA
CASSFGQVTYEQYF
TGTGCCAGCAGTTTCGGACAGGTGACCTACGAGCAGTACTTC
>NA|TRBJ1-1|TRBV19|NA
CASSIEESTEAFF
TGTGCCAGTAGTATAGAGGAGAGCACTGAAGCTTTCTTT
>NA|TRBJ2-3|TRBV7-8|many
CASSIGATDTQYF
TGTGCCAGCAGCATCGGAGCTACAGATACGCAGTATTTT
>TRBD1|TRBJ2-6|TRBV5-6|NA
CASSLAYRGLGSGANVLTF
TGTGCCAGCAGCTTGGCCTACAGGGGGCTGGGCTCTGGGGCCAACGTCCTGACTTTC
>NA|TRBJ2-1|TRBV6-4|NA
CASSRGLANNEQFF
TGTGCCAGCAGCCGGGGTCTAGCTAACAATGAGCAGTTCTTC
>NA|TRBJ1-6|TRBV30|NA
CAWSVAGSYNSPLHF
TGTGCCTGGAGTGTAGCGGGGTCCTATAATTCACCCCTCCACTTT
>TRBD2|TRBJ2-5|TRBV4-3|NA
CASSQDRGSGSYQETQYF
TGCGCCAGCAGCCAAGATCGTGGTAGCGGGAGCTATCAAGAGACCCAGTACTTC
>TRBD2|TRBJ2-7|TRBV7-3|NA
CASSPSGSSYEQYF
TGTGCCAGCAGCCCTAGCGGAAGTAGCTACGAGCAGTACTTC
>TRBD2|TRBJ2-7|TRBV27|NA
CASSLLAGGPREQYF
TGTGCCAGCAGTTTGTTAGCGGGGGGGCCGAGGGAGCAGTACTTC
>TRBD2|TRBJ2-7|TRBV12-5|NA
CASGLVSPLRRENYEQYF
TGTGCTAGTGGTTTGGTCTCCCCTTTGCGGCGGGAGAACTACGAGCAGTACTTC
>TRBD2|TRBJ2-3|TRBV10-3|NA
CAVRSGGSTDTQYF
TGTGCCGTGCGTAGCGGGGGTAGCACAGATACGCAGTATTTT
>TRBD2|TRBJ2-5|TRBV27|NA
CASSLSNGRAKETQYF
TGTGCCAGCAGTTTATCGAACGGGAGGGCGAAAGAGACCCAGTACTTC
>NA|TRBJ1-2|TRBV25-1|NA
CASSEPSLKSYPF
TGTGCCAGCAGTGAACCGTCCCTAAAGAGCTACCCCTTC
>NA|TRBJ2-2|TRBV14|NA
CASSQGTTIAGELFF
TGTGCCAGCAGCCAAGGGACTACGATTGCCGGGGAGCTGTTTTTT
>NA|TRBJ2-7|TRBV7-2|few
CASSLVSGGNEQYF
TGTGCCAGCAGCTTAGTGTCAGGGGGGAACGAGCAGTACTTC
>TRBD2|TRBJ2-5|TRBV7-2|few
CASSSSGQRQETQYF
TGTGCCAGCAGCTCTAGCGGGCAGCGACAAGAGACCCAGTACTTC
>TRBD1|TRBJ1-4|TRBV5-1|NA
CASKAGQGSEKLFF
TGCGCCAGCAAGGCCGGACAGGGTAGCGAAAAACTGTTTTTT
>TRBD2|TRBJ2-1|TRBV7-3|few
CASSLTTSGNEQFF
TGTGCCAGCAGCTTAACGACTAGCGGCAATGAGCAGTTCTTC